There are a few counts of the clone carrying this T cell receptor beta chain. No antigen is known for it. Researchers ran the PCR with 60 Vbeta and 13 Jbeta primers. The table came from immunoSEQ multiplex PCR; TCRdb's copy has only in-frame clones and leaves some out. This table has about 160,000 clones, roughly 77% appearing once. These data originate in a study of cytomegalovirus exposure and HLA in healthy donors. Notes on the study in general: TCR beta chain V- and J-gene trimming was linked, in a later analysis, to a missense variant in DCLRE1C. Specificity of a few CMV-associated chains for CMV antigens was verified in vitro. Later work associated 17,000 or so TCR beta sequences with HLA alleles at 0.05 false discovery rate. TCR beta chains numbering 164 were designated cytomegalovirus-associated.

The CDR3 is 16 amino acids. V lost 5 bases, J lost 7 bases, and 13 bases stayed unmatched. Germline CDR1 and CDR2: MDHEN and SYDVKM. The sample consisted of PBMCs. This receptor was taken from a man aged 50 to 59 in good health and CMV-seropositive. The V gene is TRBV28, the J gene TRBJ2-2; TRBD2 agrees at 7 bases. This CDR3 is CASSAPSGGGVGELFF. DNA for the CDR3: TGTGCCAGCAGTGCCCCCTCTGGCGGGGGAGTCGGGGAGCTGTTTTTT. Looking up the rest from reference TRBV28 and TRBJ2-2 gives the full variable domain: DVKVTQSSRYLVKRTGEKVFLECVQDMDHENMFWYRQDPGLGLRLIYFSYDVKMKEKGDIPEGYSVSREKKERFSLILESASTNQTSMYLCASSAPSGGGVGELFFGEGSRLTVL.